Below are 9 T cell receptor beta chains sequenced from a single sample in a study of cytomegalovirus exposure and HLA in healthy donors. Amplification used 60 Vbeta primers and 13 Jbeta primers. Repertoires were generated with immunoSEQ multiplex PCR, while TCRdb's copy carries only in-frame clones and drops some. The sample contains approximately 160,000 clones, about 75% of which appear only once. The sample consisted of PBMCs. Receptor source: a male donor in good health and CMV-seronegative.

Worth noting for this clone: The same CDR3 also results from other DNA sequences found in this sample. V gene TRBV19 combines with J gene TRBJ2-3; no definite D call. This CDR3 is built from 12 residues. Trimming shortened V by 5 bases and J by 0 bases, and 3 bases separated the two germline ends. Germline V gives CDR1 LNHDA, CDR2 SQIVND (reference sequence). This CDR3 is CASSPSTDTQYF. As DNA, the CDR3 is TGTGCCAGTAGTCCAAGCACAGATACGCAGTATTTT.

The CDR3 here is CASSRGQADSYEQYF. CDR3 nucleotide sequence: TGCGCCAGCAGCCGGGGACAGGCGGACTCCTACGAGCAGTACTTC. This chain links TRBV5-1 with TRBJ2-5; TRBD1 matches 8 bases. The J call is doubtful: the DNA matches TRBJ2-7 better. Germline CDR1 reads SGHRS; CDR2 reads YFSETQ. The CDR3 is 15 residues long.

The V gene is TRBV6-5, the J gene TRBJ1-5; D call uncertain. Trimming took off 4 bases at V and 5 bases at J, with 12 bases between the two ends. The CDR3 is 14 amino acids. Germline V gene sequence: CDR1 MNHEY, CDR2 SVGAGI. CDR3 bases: TGTGCCAGCAGTTCAAGAGCGGAGGATCAGCCCCAGCATTTT. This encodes CASSSRAEDQPQHF.

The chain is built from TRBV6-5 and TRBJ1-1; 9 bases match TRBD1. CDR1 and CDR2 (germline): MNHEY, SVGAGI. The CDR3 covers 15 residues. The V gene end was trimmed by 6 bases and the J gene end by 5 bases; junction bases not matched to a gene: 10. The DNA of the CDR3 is TGTGCCAGCAGCCGCCCTGTGACAGGGGGGACTGAAGCTTTCTTT. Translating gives CASSRPVTGGTEAFF.

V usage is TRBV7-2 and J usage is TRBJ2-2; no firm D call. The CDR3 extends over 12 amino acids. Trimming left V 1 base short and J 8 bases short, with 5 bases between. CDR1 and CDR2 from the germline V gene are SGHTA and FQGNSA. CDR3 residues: CASSLERGELFF. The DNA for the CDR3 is TGTGCCAGCAGCTTAGAGAGGGGGGAGCTGTTTTTT.

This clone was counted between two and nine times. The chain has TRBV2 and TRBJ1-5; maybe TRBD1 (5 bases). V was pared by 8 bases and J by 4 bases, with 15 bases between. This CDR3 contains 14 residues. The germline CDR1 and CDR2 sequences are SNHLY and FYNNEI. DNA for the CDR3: TGTGCCAGCTGGGCGGGGCGGATGAATCAGCCCCAGCATTTT. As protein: CASWAGRMNQPQHF.

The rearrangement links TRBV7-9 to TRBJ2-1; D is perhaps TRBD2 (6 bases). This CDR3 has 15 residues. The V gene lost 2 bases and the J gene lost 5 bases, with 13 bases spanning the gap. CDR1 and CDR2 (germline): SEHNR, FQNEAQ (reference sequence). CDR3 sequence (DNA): TGTGCCAGCAGCTTACCGGGACTTCTGAACAATGAGCAGTTCTTC. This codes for CASSLPGLLNNEQFF.

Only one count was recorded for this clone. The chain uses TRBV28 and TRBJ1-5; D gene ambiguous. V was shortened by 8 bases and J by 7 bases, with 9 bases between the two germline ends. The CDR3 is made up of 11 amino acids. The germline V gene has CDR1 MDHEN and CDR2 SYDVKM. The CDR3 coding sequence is TGTGCCAGCCTCCGGGAACAGCCCCAGCATTTT. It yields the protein CASLREQPQHF.

DNA for the CDR3: TGTGCCAGCAGCAAACCGGGACTGTCTAGCCACGAGCAGTACTTC. Translation gives CASSKPGLSSHEQYF. V is TRBV7-9 and J is TRBJ2-7; weak D call: TRBD2 (6 bases). The germline V and J ends were trimmed by 5 bases and 5 bases, with 19 bases remaining between them. Germline V lookup: CDR1 SEHNR, CDR2 FQNEAQ (reference sequence). The length of the CDR3 is 15 residues.